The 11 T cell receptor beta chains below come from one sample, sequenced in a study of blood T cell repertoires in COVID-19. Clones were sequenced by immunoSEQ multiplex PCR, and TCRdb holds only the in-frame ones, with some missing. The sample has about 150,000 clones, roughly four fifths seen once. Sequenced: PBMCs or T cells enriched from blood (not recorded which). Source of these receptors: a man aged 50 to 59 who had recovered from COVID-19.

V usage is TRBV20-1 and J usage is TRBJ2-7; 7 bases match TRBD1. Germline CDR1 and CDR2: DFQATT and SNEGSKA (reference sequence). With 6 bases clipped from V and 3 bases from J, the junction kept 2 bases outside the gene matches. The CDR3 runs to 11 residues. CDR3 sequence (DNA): TGCAGTGCGGGGACAGACTACGAGCAGTACTTC. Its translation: CSAGTDYEQYF.

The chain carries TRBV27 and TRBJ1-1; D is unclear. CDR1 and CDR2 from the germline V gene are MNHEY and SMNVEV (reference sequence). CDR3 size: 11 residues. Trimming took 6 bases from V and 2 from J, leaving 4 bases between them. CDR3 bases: TGTGCCAGCAGGAGTAACACTGAAGCTTTCTTT. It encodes CASRSNTEAFF.

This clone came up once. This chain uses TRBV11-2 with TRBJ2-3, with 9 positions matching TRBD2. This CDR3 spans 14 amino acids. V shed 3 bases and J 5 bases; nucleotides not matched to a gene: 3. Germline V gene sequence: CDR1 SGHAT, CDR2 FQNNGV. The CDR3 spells CASSFGGGVDTQYF. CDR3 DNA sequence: TGTGCCAGCAGCTTTGGCGGGGGGGTAGATACGCAGTATTTT. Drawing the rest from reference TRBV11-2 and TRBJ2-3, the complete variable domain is EAGVAQSPRYKIIEKRQSVAFWCNPISGHATLYWYQQILGQGPKLLIQFQNNGVVDDSQLPKDRFSAERLKGVDSTLKIQPAKLEDSAVYLCASSFGGGVDTQYFGPGTRLTVL.

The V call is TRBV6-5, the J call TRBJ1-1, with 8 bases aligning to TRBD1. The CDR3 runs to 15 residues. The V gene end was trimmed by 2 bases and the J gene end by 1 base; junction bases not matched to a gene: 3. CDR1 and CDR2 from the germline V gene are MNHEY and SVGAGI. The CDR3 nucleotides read TGTGCCAGCAGTTACCAAGGACAGGGGAACACTGAAGCTTTCTTT. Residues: CASSYQGQGNTEAFF.

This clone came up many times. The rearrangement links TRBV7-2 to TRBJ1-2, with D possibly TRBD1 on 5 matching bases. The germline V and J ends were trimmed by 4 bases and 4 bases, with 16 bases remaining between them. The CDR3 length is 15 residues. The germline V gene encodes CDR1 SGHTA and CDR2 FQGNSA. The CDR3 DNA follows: TGTGCCAGCAGCTCTCTATCGGGGGGATTCTATGGCTACACCTTC. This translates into CASSSLSGGFYGYTF.

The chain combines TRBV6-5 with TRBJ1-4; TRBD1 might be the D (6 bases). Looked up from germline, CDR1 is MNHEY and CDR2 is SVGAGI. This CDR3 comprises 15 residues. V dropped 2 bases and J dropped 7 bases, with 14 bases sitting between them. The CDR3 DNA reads TGTGCCAGCAGTTACACACAGGGCCGGGGTGAAAAACTGTTTTTT. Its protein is CASSYTQGRGEKLFF.

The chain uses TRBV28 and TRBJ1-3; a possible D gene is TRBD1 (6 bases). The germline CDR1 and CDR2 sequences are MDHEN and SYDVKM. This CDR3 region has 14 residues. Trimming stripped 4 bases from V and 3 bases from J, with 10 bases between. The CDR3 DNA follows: TGTGCCAGCAGTTCAGAGGGACATGGAAACACCATATATTTT. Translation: CASSSEGHGNTIYF.

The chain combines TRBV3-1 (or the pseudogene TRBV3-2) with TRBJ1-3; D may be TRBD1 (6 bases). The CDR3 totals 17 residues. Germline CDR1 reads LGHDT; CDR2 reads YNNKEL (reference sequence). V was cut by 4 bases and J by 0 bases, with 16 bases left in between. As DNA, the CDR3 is TGTGCCAGCAGCCCAGCAACAGGGATTGACTCTGGAAACACCATATATTTT. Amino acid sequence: CASSPATGIDSGNTIYF.

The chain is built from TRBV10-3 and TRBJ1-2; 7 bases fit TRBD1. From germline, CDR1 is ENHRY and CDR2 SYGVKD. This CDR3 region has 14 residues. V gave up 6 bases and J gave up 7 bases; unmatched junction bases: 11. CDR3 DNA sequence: TGTGCCATCAGGGACCTGGGACAGAACGGTGGCTACACCTTC. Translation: CAIRDLGQNGGYTF.

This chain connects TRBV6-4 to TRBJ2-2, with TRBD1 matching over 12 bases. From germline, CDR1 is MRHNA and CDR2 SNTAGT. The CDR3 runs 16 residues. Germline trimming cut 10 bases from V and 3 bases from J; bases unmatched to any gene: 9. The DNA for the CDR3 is TGTGCCACCCGTCGGGACAGGGGGCAACACACCGGGGAGCTGTTTTTT. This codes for CATRRDRGQHTGELFF.

The CDR3 nucleotides read TGTGCCATCATGGCGCTAGGATTCGGCGATGAGCAGTTCTTC. Its protein product is CAIMALGFGDEQFF. The chain recombines TRBV10-3 with TRBJ2-1, with unresolved D. V lost 7 bases and J 8 bases, leaving 18 bases between the germline ends. CDR1 is ENHRY and CDR2 is SYGVKD in the germline V gene. The CDR3 sequence is 14 residues long.